The 7 T cell receptor beta chains presented below share a single source sample, sequenced in a study of PD-1 blockade in classical Hodgkin lymphoma. Data came from immunoSEQ multiplex PCR; TCRdb stores just in-frame clones and leaves some out. The sample includes about 98,000 clones, around nine tenths of them seen just once. Every patient relapsed after autologous stem cell transplantation, and brentuximab vedotin exposure varied. The material sequenced was peripheral blood mononuclear cells (PBMCs), taken at baseline. The receptor set was obtained from a human donor with classical Hodgkin lymphoma.

As concerns this clone: The same CDR3 can be traced to other DNA sequences in this sample. The genes are TRBV28 and TRBJ2-7; no clear D. The V end lost 3 bases, the J end lost 3 bases, and 6 bases lay between the germline ends. Germline V gene sequence: CDR1 MDHEN, CDR2 SYDVKM. This CDR3 spans 12 amino acids. The DNA for the CDR3 is TGTGCCAGCAGTTTCTCGAGCTACGAGCAGTACTTC. Amino acids: CASSFSSYEQYF.

This clone came up once. The chain joins TRBV7-8 to TRBJ1-2; D is possibly TRBD1 (6 bases). V lost 2 bases to trimming and J lost 5 bases, with 15 bases between them. Looked up from germline, CDR1 is SGHVS and CDR2 is FQNEAQ. This CDR3 has 15 amino acids. The CDR3: CASSLPGVLGYGYTF. The CDR3 DNA follows: TGTGCCAGCAGCTTACCAGGGGTGCTAGGATATGGCTACACCTTC.

This chain uses TRBV28 with TRBJ1-5; D possibly corresponds to TRBD1 (5 bases). The V gene lost 5 bases and the J gene lost 2 bases, with 10 bases spanning the gap. In germline, CDR1 is MDHEN, CDR2 SYDVKM. The CDR3 consists of 14 residues. Written as DNA, the CDR3 is TGTGCCAGCAGTGCCAGGGACGGCAATCAGCCCCAGCATTTT. Protein product: CASSARDGNQPQHF.

The genes are TRBV6-5 and TRBJ1-2; possibly TRBD1 for D (6 bases). V was clipped by 5 bases and J by 7 bases, with 17 bases between them. CDR3 length: 14 amino acids. Germline CDR1 and CDR2: MNHEY and SVGAGI. Here the CDR3 DNA reads TGTGCCAGCAGTCCTACCCACAGGGAGGGTGGCTACACCTTC. Translation: CASSPTHREGGYTF.

J is TRBJ2-7 and V is TRBV15; TRBD2 agrees at 12 bases. V lost 3 bases, J lost 0 bases, and 9 bases stayed unmatched. Per germline, CDR1 LNHNV and CDR2 YYDKDF (reference sequence). The CDR3 loop spans 18 amino acids. The CDR3 spells CATSSRLAGEASSYEQYF. DNA for the CDR3: TGTGCCACCAGCAGTAGACTAGCGGGAGAGGCCTCCTCCTACGAGCAGTACTTC.

This rearrangement joins TRBV21-1 to TRBJ2-5; the table's D call, TRBD2, was not checked against the DNA. TRBV21-1 is flagged as a pseudogene. The CDR3 has 16 amino acids. The CDR3 sequence is CASSLGGRGRQETQYF. As DNA, the CDR3 is TGTGCCAGCAGCCTCGGCGGCCGGGGGAGACAAGAGACCCAGTACTTC.

The chain couples TRBV7-9 to TRBJ1-2; 8 positions agree with TRBD1. Trimming cost V 0 bases and J 2 bases; bases outside gene matches: 2. This CDR3 spans 15 amino acids. The germline gives CDR1 SEHNR, CDR2 FQNEAQ (reference sequence). In DNA form, the CDR3 reads TGTGCCAGCAGCTTAGCGGACAGGGTGAACTATGGCTACACCTTC. Its protein is CASSLADRVNYGYTF.